This T cell receptor (beta chain) was captured in a study of PD-L1 blockade in urothelial cancer. Germline values: CDR1 WSHSY, CDR2 SAAADI. The CDR3 contains 13 residues. The V end was cut by 1 base, the J end by 3 bases, with 7 bases between. Only in-frame clones appear in the TCRdb table, and some are missing; sequencing was by immunoSEQ multiplex PCR. The table lists about 84,000 clones, approximately 90% of them singletons. Patients' urothelial carcinoma was locally advanced or metastatic. The sequencing here drew on PBMCs, taken around atezolizumab (anti-PD-L1) treatment. The chain couples TRBV10-2 to TRBJ2-7; the D gene is possibly TRBD2 (6 bases). The TCR comes from a man aged 55 to 70 with urothelial cancer. Here the CDR3 DNA reads TGCGCCAGCAGTGAGTGGGAGGACTACGAGCAGTACTTC. Its translation: CASSEWEDYEQYF.